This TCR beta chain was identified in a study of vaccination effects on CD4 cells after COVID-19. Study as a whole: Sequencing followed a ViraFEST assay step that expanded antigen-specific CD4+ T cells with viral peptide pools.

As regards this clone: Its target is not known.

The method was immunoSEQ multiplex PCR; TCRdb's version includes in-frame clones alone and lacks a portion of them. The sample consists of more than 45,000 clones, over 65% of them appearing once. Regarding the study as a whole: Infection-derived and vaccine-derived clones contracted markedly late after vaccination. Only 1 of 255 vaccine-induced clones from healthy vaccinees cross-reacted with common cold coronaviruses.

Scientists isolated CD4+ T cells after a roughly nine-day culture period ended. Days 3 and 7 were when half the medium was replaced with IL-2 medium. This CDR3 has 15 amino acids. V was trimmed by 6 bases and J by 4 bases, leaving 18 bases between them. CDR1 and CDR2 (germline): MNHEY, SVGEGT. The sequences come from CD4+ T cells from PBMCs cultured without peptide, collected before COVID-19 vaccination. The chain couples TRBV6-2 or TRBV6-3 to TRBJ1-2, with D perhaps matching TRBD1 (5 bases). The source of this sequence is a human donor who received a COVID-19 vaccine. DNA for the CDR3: TGTGCCAGCAGCGACCGGGGCAGGTCCCTCTATGGCTACACCTTC. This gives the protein CASSDRGRSLYGYTF.